This is a list of T cell receptor beta chains from one sample in a study of blood T cell repertoires in COVID-19. Only in-frame clones appear in the TCRdb table, and some are missing; sequencing was by immunoSEQ multiplex PCR. Of approximately 270,000 clones in the sample, around 82% were seen once. Material: peripheral blood. Receptor source: a person between 70 and 80 years old with COVID-19, enrolled during active disease. The CDR3 runs from the conserved cysteine through the conserved F or W. Each record gives: clone size, J gene, V gene, D gene, CDR3 DNA, CDR3 protein. D genes are given only for firm matches. Expanded clones get a size class; other rows say once, few or many, or leave the size out.

clone size: -
J gene: TRBJ2-6
V gene: TRBV5-3
D gene: TRBD2
CDR3 DNA: TGTGCCAGAAGATCGCGGAGCGGGGACTCTGGGGCCAACGTCCTGACTTTC
CDR3 protein: CARRSRSGDSGANVLTF

clone size: -
J gene: TRBJ1-5
V gene: TRBV5-4
D gene: -
CDR3 DNA: TGTGCCAGCAGCCTTTCAGGACAGCACCCTCAGCCCCAGCATTTT
CDR3 protein: CASSLSGQHPQPQHF

clone size: -
J gene: TRBJ1-6
V gene: TRBV7-2
D gene: -
CDR3 DNA: TGTGCCAGCAGCTTCGGGGGTGGTTCACCCCTCCACTTT
CDR3 protein: CASSFGGGSPLHF

clone size: -
J gene: TRBJ1-3
V gene: TRBV12-5
D gene: -
CDR3 DNA: TGTGCTAGTGGTTTGGGGCAGGGTTTATCTAAGTCTGGAAACACCATATATTTT
CDR3 protein: CASGLGQGLSKSGNTIYF

clone size: once
J gene: TRBJ2-7
V gene: TRBV30
D gene: -
CDR3 DNA: TGTGCCTGGAGTGCAGGGGCAGGGGCTTACGAGCAGTACTTC
CDR3 protein: CAWSAGAGAYEQYF

clone size: -
J gene: TRBJ2-3
V gene: TRBV4-2
D gene: TRBD2
CDR3 DNA: TGTGCCAGCAGCCAAGACGGGACTAGCGGGAGGGATACGCAGTATTTT
CDR3 protein: CASSQDGTSGRDTQYF

clone size: -
J gene: TRBJ2-7
V gene: TRBV7-2
D gene: TRBD1
CDR3 DNA: TGTGCCAGCAGCAAACCGGGACAGATCTACGAGCAGTACTTC
CDR3 protein: CASSKPGQIYEQYF

clone size: once
J gene: TRBJ1-3
V gene: TRBV30
D gene: -
CDR3 DNA: TGTGCCTGGAGTCTAGGCAGGGTCTCTGGAAACACCATATATTTT
CDR3 protein: CAWSLGRVSGNTIYF

clone size: once
J gene: TRBJ2-3
V gene: TRBV7-2
D gene: TRBD2
CDR3 DNA: TGTGCCAGCAGCTTAGAGCGTGCCGGGGGGGATACGCAGTATTTT
CDR3 protein: CASSLERAGGDTQYF

clone size: -
J gene: TRBJ1-4
V gene: TRBV25-1
D gene: TRBD1
CDR3 DNA: TGTGCCAGCAGTGGTAAAAACAGGGGATTTGGGGAAAAACTGTTTTTT
CDR3 protein: CASSGKNRGFGEKLFF

clone size: -
J gene: TRBJ2-5
V gene: TRBV29-1
D gene: -
CDR3 DNA: TGCAGCGCTCGCCCTCAGGTGGGAGGCGAGACCCAGTACTTC
CDR3 protein: CSARPQVGGETQYF

clone size: few
J gene: TRBJ1-1
V gene: TRBV5-1
D gene: -
CDR3 DNA: TGCGCCAGCAGCTCGGATCTAGATATGGGCACTGAAGCTTTCTTT
CDR3 protein: CASSSDLDMGTEAFF

clone size: -
J gene: TRBJ1-1
V gene: TRBV5-3
D gene: TRBD1
CDR3 DNA: TGTGCCAGAAGCTCACAACCGGGACAGGGTGAAGCTTTCTTT
CDR3 protein: CARSSQPGQGEAFF

clone size: once
J gene: TRBJ2-1
V gene: TRBV30
D gene: TRBD2
CDR3 DNA: TGTGCCTGGAGTGGGGCCCTAACTAACTCGGGGGGTGAGCAGTTCTTC
CDR3 protein: CAWSGALTNSGGEQFF

clone size: -
J gene: TRBJ2-3
V gene: TRBV2
D gene: -
CDR3 DNA: TGTGCCAGCAGTGCCTCCAGGGGCAGGTCAGATACGCAGTATTTT
CDR3 protein: CASSASRGRSDTQYF

clone size: -
J gene: TRBJ2-3
V gene: TRBV4-3
D gene: -
CDR3 DNA: TGCGCCAGCAGCCAAGAGTTTCTTCGCACAGATACGCAGTATTTT
CDR3 protein: CASSQEFLRTDTQYF

clone size: -
J gene: TRBJ1-4
V gene: TRBV29-1
D gene: -
CDR3 DNA: TGCAGCGTTGAATCGGAGGCGGGGGTCGGTAAACTGTTTTTT
CDR3 protein: CSVESEAGVGKLFF

clone size: -
J gene: TRBJ2-3
V gene: TRBV18
D gene: TRBD2
CDR3 DNA: TGTGCCAGCTCACCGGGGGGGACGACAGATACGCAGTATTTT
CDR3 protein: CASSPGGTTDTQYF